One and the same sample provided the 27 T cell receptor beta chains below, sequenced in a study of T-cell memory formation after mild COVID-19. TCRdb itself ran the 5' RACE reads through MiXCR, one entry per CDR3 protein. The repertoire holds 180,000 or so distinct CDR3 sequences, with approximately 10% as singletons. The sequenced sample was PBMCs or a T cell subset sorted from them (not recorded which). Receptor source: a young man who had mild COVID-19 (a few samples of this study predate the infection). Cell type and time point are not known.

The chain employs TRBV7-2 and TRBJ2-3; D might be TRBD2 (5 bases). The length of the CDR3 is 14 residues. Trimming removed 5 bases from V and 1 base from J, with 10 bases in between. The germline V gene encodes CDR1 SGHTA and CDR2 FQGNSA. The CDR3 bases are TGTGCCAGCAGCGATGTCGGGGGCACAGATACGCAGTATTTT. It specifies CASSDVGGTDTQYF.

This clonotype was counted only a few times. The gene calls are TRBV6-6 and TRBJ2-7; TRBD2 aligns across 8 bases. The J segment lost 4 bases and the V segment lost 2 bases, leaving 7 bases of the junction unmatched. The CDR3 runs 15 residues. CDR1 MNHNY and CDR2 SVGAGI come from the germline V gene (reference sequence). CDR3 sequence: CASSYVAGGTYEQYF. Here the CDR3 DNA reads TGTGCCAGCAGTTACGTTGCGGGGGGCACATACGAGCAGTACTTC.

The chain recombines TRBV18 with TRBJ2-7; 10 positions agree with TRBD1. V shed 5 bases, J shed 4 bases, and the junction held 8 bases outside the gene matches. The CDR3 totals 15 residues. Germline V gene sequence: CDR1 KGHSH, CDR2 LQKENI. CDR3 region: CASSAAGTGDYEQYF. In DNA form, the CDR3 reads TGTGCCAGCTCAGCAGCCGGGACAGGGGATTACGAGCAGTACTTC.

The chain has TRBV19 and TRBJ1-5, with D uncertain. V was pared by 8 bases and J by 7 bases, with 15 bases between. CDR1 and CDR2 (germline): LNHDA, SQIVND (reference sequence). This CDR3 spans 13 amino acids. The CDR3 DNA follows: TGTGCCAGTCGGTGGACCGGTGCCCAGCCCCAGCATTTT. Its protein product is CASRWTGAQPQHF.

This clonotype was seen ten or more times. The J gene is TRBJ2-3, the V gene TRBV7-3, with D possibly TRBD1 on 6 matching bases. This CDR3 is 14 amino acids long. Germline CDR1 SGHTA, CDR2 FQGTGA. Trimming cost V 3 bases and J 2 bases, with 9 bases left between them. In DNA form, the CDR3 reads TGTGCCAGCAGCTTCCAGGGACACACAGATACGCAGTATTTT. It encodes CASSFQGHTDTQYF.

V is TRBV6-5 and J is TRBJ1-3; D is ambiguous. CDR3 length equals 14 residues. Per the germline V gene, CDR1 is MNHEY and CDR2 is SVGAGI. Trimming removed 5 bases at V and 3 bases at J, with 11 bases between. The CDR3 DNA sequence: TGTGCCAGCAGTCGGGGTAGCCGTGGAAACACCATATATTTT. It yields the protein CASSRGSRGNTIYF.

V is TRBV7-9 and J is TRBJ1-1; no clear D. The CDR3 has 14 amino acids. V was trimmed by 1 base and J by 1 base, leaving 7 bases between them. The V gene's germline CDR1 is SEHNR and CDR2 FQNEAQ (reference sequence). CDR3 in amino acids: CASSLVRQNTEAFF. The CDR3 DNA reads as TGTGCCAGCAGCTTAGTTCGGCAGAACACTGAAGCTTTCTTT.

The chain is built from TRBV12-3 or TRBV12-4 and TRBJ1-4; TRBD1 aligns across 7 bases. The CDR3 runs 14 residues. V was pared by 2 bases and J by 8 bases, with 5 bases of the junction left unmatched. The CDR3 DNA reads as TGTGCCAGCAGTTTAAGAGGGGGCGGCGAAAAACTGTTTTTT. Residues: CASSLRGGGEKLFF.

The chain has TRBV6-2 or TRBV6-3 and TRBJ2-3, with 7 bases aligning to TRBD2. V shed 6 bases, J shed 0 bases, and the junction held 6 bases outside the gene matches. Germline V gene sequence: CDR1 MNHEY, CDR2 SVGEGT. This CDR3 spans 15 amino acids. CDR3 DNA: TGTGCCAGCAGCCACGGGGGGACCAGCACAGATACGCAGTATTTT. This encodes CASSHGGTSTDTQYF.

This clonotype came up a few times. CDR3 sequence: CASSSRQATDTQYF. Written as DNA, the CDR3 is TGTGCCAGCAGCTCAAGACAGGCGACAGATACGCAGTATTTT. V usage is TRBV11-2 and J usage is TRBJ2-3; perhaps TRBD1 as D (6 bases). Germline CDR1 reads SGHAT; CDR2 reads FQNNGV. The CDR3 has 14 amino acids. The V gene lost 4 bases and the J gene lost 3 bases, with 11 bases spanning the gap.

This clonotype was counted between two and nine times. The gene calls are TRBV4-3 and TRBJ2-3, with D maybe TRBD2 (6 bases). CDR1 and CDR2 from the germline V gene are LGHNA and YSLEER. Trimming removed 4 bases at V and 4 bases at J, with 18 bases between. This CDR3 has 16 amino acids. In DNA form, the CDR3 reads TGCGCCAGCAGCCTCGGGACGGGGGTGAGCCCAGATACGCAGTATTTT. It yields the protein CASSLGTGVSPDTQYF.

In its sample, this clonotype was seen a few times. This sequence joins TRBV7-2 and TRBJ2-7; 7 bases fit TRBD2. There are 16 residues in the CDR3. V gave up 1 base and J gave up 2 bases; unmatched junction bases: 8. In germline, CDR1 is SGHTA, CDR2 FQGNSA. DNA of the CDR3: TGTGCCAGCAGCTTAGGGACTAGGACGGAGGCCTACGAGCAGTACGTC. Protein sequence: CASSLGTRTEAYEQYV.

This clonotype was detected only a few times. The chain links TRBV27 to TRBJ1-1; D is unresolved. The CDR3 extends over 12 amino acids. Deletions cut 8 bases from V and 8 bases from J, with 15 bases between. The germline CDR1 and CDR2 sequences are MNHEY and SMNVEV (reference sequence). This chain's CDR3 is CASSRLGFEAFF. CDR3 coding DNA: TGTGCCAGCTCACGCTTGGGTTTCGAAGCTTTCTTT.

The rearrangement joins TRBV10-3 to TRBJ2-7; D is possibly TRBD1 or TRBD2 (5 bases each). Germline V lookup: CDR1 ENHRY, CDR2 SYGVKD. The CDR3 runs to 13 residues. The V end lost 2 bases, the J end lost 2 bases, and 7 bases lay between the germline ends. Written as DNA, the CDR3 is TGTGCCATCAGTGAGGGGGACCCCTACGAGCAGTACTTC. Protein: CAISEGDPYEQYF.

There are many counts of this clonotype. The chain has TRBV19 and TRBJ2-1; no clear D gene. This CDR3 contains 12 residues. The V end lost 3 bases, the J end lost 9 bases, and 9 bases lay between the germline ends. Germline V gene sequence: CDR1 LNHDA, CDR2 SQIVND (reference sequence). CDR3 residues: CASSMAVAEQFF. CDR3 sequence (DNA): TGTGCCAGTAGTATGGCTGTGGCTGAGCAGTTCTTC.

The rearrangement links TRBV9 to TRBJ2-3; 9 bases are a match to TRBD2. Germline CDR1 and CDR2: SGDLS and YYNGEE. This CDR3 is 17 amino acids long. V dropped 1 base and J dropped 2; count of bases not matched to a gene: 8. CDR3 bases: TGTGCCAGCAGCGTAACTTCGACTAGCGGAAACACAGATACGCAGTATTTT. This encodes CASSVTSTSGNTDTQYF.

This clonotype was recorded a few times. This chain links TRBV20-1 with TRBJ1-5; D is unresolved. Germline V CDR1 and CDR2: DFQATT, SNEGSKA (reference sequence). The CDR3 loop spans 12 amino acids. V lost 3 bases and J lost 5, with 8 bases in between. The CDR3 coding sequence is TGCAGTGCTAGCCCGCAATATCAGCCCCAGCATTTT. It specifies CSASPQYQPQHF.

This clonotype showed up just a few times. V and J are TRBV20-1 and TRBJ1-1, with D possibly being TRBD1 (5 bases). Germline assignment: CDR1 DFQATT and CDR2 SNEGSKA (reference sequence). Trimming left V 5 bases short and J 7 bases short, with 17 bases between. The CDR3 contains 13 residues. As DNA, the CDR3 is TGCAGTGCTCTCCGGGACTCAGCGGGTGAAGCTTTCTTT. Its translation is CSALRDSAGEAFF.

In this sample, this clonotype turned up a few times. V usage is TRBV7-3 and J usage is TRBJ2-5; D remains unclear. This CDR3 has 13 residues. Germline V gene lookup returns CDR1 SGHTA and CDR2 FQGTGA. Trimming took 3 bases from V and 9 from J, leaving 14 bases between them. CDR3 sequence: CASSFLHSRPQYF. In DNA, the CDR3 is TGTGCCAGCAGCTTCCTGCACAGCCGGCCCCAGTACTTC.

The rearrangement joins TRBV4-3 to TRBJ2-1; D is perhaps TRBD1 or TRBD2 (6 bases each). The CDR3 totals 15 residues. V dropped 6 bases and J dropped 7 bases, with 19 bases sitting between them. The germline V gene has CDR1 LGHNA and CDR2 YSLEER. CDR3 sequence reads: CASSRGGGGLNEQFF. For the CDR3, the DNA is TGCGCCAGCAGTCGGGGAGGAGGGGGGCTTAATGAGCAGTTCTTC.

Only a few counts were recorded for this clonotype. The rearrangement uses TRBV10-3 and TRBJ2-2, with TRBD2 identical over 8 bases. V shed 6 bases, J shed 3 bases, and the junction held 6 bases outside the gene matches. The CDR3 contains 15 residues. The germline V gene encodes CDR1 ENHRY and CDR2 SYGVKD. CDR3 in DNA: TGTGCCATCAGGACGGGCGGGGGGTACACCGGGGAGCTGTTTTTT. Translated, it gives CAIRTGGGYTGELFF.

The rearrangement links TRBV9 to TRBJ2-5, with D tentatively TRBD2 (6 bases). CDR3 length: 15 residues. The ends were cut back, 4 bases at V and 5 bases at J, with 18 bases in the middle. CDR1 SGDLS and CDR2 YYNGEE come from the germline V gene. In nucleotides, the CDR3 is TGTGCCAGCAGCCCGGGGGACCCAGGCGGTGAGACCCAGTACTTC. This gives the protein CASSPGDPGGETQYF.

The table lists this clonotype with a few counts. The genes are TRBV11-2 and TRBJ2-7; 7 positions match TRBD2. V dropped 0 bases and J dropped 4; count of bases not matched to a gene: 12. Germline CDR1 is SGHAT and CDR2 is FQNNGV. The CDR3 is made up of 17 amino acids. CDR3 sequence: CASSLDDLGGRGYEQYF. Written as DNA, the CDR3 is TGTGCCAGCAGCTTAGATGATCTCGGGGGGAGAGGGTACGAGCAGTACTTC.

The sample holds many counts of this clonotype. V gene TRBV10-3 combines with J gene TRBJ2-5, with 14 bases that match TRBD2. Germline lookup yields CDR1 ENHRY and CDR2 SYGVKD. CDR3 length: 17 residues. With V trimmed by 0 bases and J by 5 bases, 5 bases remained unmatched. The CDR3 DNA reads TGTGCCATCAGTGAGTCGACTGGGACTAGCGGGAGCGAGACCCAGTACTTC. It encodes CAISESTGTSGSETQYF.

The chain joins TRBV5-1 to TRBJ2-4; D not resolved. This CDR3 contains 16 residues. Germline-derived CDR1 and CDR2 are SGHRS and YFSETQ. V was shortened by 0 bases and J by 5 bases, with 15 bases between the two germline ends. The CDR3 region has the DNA TGCGCCAGCAGCTTGGTTAGTGGGTCGCCCGAAAACATTCAGTACTTC. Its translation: CASSLVSGSPENIQYF.

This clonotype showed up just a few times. The CDR3 spells CASSQSGSNEKLFF. The CDR3 DNA follows: TGTGCCAGCAGCCAATCAGGCTCCAATGAAAAACTGTTTTTT. The chain joins TRBV3-1 to TRBJ1-4; no clear D. Per germline, CDR1 LGHDT and CDR2 YNNKEL (reference sequence). Deletions cut 2 bases from V and 5 bases from J, with 9 bases between. The length of the CDR3 is 14 residues.

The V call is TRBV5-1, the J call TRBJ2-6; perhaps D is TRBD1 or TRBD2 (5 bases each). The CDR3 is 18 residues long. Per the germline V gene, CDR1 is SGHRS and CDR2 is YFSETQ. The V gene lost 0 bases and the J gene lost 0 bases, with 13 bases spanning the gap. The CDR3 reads CASSLVGVIDSGANVLTF. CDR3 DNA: TGCGCCAGCAGCTTGGTGGGGGTCATAGACTCTGGGGCCAACGTCCTGACTTTC.